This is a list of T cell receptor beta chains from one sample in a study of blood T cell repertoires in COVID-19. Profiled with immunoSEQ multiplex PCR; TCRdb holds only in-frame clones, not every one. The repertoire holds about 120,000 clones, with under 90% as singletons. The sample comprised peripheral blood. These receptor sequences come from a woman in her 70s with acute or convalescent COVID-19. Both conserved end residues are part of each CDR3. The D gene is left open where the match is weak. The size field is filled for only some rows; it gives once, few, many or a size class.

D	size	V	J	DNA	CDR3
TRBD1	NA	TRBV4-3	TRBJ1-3	TGCGCCAGCAGCCAGGTTCCGGGACAGGGGGACGGAAACACCATATATTTT	CASSQVPGQGDGNTIYF
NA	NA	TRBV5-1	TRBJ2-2	TGCGCCAGCAGCGAGACAGGCGACACCGGGGAGCTGTTTTTT	CASSETGDTGELFF
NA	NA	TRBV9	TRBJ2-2	TGTGCCAGCAGCGTAGGAGGGGGAGGGGCGGTCGCCGGGGAGCTGTTTTTT	CASSVGGGGAVAGELFF
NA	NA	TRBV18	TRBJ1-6	TGTGCCAGCTCACCAGAAGCTCTCAATTCACCCCTCCACTTT	CASSPEALNSPLHF
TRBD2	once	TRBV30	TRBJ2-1	TGTGCCACGAGCGGGGGCTCCTACAATGAGCAGTTCTTC	CATSGGSYNEQFF
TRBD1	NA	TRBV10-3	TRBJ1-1	TGTGCCATCAGGGGGACAGGGGGGAACACTGAAGCTTTCTTT	CAIRGTGGNTEAFF
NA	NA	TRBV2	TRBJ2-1	TGTGCCAGCAGTGACACATCTTTCCTCAATGAGCAGTTCTTC	CASSDTSFLNEQFF
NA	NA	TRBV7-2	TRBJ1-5	TGTGCCAGCAGCCAGAGGAGGGATCAGCCCCAGCATTTT	CASSQRRDQPQHF
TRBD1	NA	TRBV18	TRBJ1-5	TGTGCCAGCTCTCCACAGGGGAGCAATCAGCCCCAGCATTTT	CASSPQGSNQPQHF
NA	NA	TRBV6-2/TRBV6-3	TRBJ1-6	TGTGCCAGCAGTTTTGTCCCGGTTCGGGATTCACCCCTCCACTTT	CASSFVPVRDSPLHF
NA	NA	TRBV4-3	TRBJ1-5	TGCGCCAGCAGCCAAGATAGAGGTCGGCAGCCCCAGCATTTT	CASSQDRGRQPQHF
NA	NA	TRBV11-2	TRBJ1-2	TGTGCCAGCAGCTTAGATGGACATACCTATGGCTACACCTTC	CASSLDGHTYGYTF
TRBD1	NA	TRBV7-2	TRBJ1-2	TGTGCCAGCAGCTCCCGGGACAGGGGTAACTATGGCTACACCTTC	CASSSRDRGNYGYTF
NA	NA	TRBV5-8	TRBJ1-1	TGTGCCAGCAGCCCGAGATCGCGGCTATTTCTGGGGAGCACTGAAGCTTTCTTT	CASSPRSRLFLGSTEAFF
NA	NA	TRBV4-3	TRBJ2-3	TGCGCCAGCAGCCGAATTGCAGGAGATACGCAGTATTTT	CASSRIAGDTQYF
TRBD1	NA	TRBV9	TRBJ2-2	TGTGCCAGCAGCCCAACAGGGGGCGCGGCCGGGGAGCTGTTTTTT	CASSPTGGAAGELFF
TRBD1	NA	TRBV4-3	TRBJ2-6	TGCGCCAGCAGCCAAGGGAAAGGGACAGCCTCTGGGGCCAACGTCCTGACTTTC	CASSQGKGTASGANVLTF
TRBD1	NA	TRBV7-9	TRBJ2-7	TGTGCCAGCAGCTTAGAAATCGGGGACAGGGGCTACGAGCAGTACTTC	CASSLEIGDRGYEQYF
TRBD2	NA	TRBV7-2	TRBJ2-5	TGTGCCAGCAGCCAACTAGCGGGGGTACAAGAGACCCAGTACTTC	CASSQLAGVQETQYF
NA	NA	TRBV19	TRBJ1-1	TGTGCCAGTATCCTCAACCGACAGAACACTGAAGCTTTCTTT	CASILNRQNTEAFF
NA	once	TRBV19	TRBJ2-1	TGTGCCAGCTCCAGGGATCTAGGGTACTACAATGAGCAGTTCTTC	CASSRDLGYYNEQFF
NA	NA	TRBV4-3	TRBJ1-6	TGCGCCAGCAGCCAGTCCGCCTCAGGGGTTGCGGATTCACCCCTCCACTTT	CASSQSASGVADSPLHF
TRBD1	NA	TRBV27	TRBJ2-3	TGTGCCAGCACTAAAGGACAGGCCCGCACAGATACGCAGTATTTT	CASTKGQARTDTQYF
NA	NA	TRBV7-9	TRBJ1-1	TGTGCCAGCAGCGCCGTGGGGAGGGAGACTGAAGCTTTCTTT	CASSAVGRETEAFF
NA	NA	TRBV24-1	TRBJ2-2	TGTGCCACCAGTGATGTTAGCGTGCCCGGGGAGCTGTTTTTT	CATSDVSVPGELFF
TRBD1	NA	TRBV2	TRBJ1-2	TGTGCCAGCACTCGGGAGGGGGCAGGGGACTATGGCTACACCTTC	CASTREGAGDYGYTF
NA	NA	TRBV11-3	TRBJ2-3	TGTGCCAGCAGCTTAGGCGACTCCATCAGTACGCAGTATTTT	CASSLGDSISTQYF
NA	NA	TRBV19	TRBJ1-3	TGTGCCAGTAGTATGACACCGGATTCGGACACCATATATTTT	CASSMTPDSDTIYF
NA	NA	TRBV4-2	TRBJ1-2	TGTGCCAGCAGCCATGACCGGGGGATTGAATATGGCTACACCTTC	CASSHDRGIEYGYTF
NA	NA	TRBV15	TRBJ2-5	TGTGCCACCAGCCCGGAGGGGGCTGTGAAGACCCAGTACTTC	CATSPEGAVKTQYF
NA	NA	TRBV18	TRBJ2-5	TGTGCCAGCTCACCCGGAGCGGTTCAAGAGACCCAGTACTTC	CASSPGAVQETQYF
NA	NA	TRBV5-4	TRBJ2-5	TGTGCCAGCAGCTCGACCCAGGGTCAAGAGACCCAGTACTTC	CASSSTQGQETQYF
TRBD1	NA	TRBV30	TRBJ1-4	TGTGCCTGGGCTTTGACAGGGAATGAAAAACTGTTTTTT	CAWALTGNEKLFF
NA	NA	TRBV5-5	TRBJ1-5	TGTGCCAGCAGCTTGTCCTTATTTAATCAGCCCCAGCATTTT	CASSLSLFNQPQHF
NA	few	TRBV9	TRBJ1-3	TGTGCCAGCAGCGTAGAAGGGGCCTCTGGAAACACCATATATTTT	CASSVEGASGNTIYF
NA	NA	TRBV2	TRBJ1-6	TGTGCCAGCAGACCCGGGACTGGGTATAATTCACCCCTCCACTTT	CASRPGTGYNSPLHF
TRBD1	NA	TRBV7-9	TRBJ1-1	TGTGCCAGCAGCTTGCGGGACAGCAACACTGAAGCTTTCTTT	CASSLRDSNTEAFF
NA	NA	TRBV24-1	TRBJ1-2	TGTGCCACCAGTACAGCCGATCGGTATGGCTACACCTTC	CATSTADRYGYTF
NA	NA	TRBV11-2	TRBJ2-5	TGTGCCAGCAGCTTAGAGGGGGGGGCTCGGGAGACCCAGTACTTC	CASSLEGGARETQYF
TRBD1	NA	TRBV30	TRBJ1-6	TGTGCCTGGAGTGTACAGGGGCGCTCCTATAATTCACCCCTCCACTTT	CAWSVQGRSYNSPLHF
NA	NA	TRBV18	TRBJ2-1	TGTGCCAGCTCACCACCGAATCGAGGTTCCCACAATGAGCAGTTCTTC	CASSPPNRGSHNEQFF
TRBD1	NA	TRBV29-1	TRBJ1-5	TGCAGCGTCGGGACAGGGAATCAGCCCCAGCATTTT	CSVGTGNQPQHF